The clone carrying this T cell receptor beta chain came up a few times. This entry is derived from a study of blood T cell repertoires in COVID-19. On the study more broadly: The origin of the acute and convalescent COVID-19 samples was the United States, Italy and Spain.

Seattle's cohort entered during active infection and was followed longitudinally. The CDR3 length is 12 residues. V was shortened by 3 bases and J by 2 bases, with 3 bases between the two germline ends. Germline V gene lookup returns CDR1 ENHRY and CDR2 SYGVKD. Repertoires were generated with immunoSEQ multiplex PCR, while TCRdb's copy carries only in-frame clones and drops some. Seen here are 450,000 or so clones, about 90% observed once, and the top ten hold more than 0.7%. Sequencing was carried out using peripheral blood. The TCR comes from a man younger than 30 with COVID-19, enrolled during active disease. This chain connects TRBV10-3 to TRBJ2-3; D gene uncertain. The DNA for the CDR3 is TGTGCCATCAGTGACAACACAGATACGCAGTATTTT. As protein: CAISDNTDTQYF.